This T cell receptor beta chain was obtained from a study of blood T cell repertoires in COVID-19. At the level of the study: Specimens from acute and convalescent COVID-19 originated in the United States, Italy and Spain. Nucleic acid was either cDNA or gDNA, and it came from T cells, B-cell-depleted T cells, or PBMCs.

Authors' methods: From reference gene primer amplification, estimates of nucleated cell counts were derived. The data were produced by immunoSEQ multiplex PCR, yet TCRdb's version contains in-frame clones alone and is incomplete. The D gene and trimming were derived from the DNA, and the V and J assignments and clone size from that table. Of about 160,000 clones in the sample, around 83% were seen once. There are 15 residues in the CDR3. Germline V gene sequence: CDR1 MNHEY, CDR2 SVGEGT. The J segment lost 0 bases and the V segment lost 5 bases, leaving 3 bases of the junction unmatched. The TCR comes from a man in his fifties with active or convalescent COVID-19. Sequencing input: peripheral blood. This rearrangement joins TRBV6-2 or TRBV6-3 to TRBJ2-7, with 11 bases lining up with TRBD2. Here the CDR3 reads CASSASGRSSYEQYF. The CDR3 DNA reads TGTGCCAGCAGTGCTAGCGGGAGGAGCTCCTACGAGCAGTACTTC.